This T cell receptor (beta chain) was documented in a study of blood T cell repertoires in COVID-19. CDR1 and CDR2 (germline): SGHDT, YYEEEE. The CDR3 contains 18 residues. Trimming removed 0 bases at V and 4 bases at J, with 19 bases between. This table comes from immunoSEQ multiplex PCR, and its TCRdb copy is limited to in-frame clones, with some not included. Among under 350,000 clones listed, 86% were seen once. The sample comprised PBMCs or T cells enriched from blood (not recorded which). The chain recombines TRBV5-6 with TRBJ1-4, with D possibly matching TRBD1 (5 bases). The TCR comes from a woman between 35 and 50 years old with acute COVID-19. This CDR3 is CASSLARLRRDRNEKLFF. The CDR3 nucleotides are TGTGCCAGCAGCTTGGCCAGGTTGAGGAGGGACCGTAATGAAAAACTGTTTTTT. Filled out from reference TRBV5-6 and TRBJ1-4, the complete variable domain reads DAGVTQSPTHLIKTRGQQVTLRCSPKSGHDTVSWYQQALGQGPQFIFQYYEEEERQRGNFPDRFSGHQFPNYSSELNVNALLLGDSALYLCASSLARLRRDRNEKLFFGSGTQLSVL.